The clone carrying this T cell receptor (beta chain) was counted between two and nine times. Its antigen is not known. Tregs were sorted as CD4+CD25+CD127-/low cells. This CDR3 is built from 13 residues. J was trimmed by 5 bases and V by 1 base; bases with no gene match: 1. From germline, CDR1 is SGHTA and CDR2 FQGNSA. Whole-study findings and limits: Tumor Treg TCRs overlapped most with tumor naive CD4+ cells.

After constant-region reverse-primer amplification, full-length variable regions underwent semi-nested PCR with Nested Universal Primer A. TCRdb used MiXCR to reprocess the 5' RACE reads, holding one entry per CDR3 protein. The table has 55,000 or so distinct CDR3 sequences, less than 25% seen once. The V and J genes are TRBV7-2 and TRBJ1-2, with 7 bases matching TRBD1. This receptor was obtained from a female donor with breast cancer. Specimen: tumor-infiltrating Tregs sorted from the breast tumor. The CDR3 loop is CASSLGQGYGYTF. The CDR3, as DNA: TGTGCCAGCAGCTTAGGACAGGGTTATGGCTACACCTTC.